Listed below are T cell receptor beta chains from one sample, sequenced in a study of blood T cell repertoires in COVID-19. TCRdb keeps only in-frame clones here, not all; method: immunoSEQ multiplex PCR. Among about 130,000 clones, approximately 80% were seen once, and the ten largest hold roughly 1.8%. The sequenced sample was peripheral blood. The receptor source for this set is a man aged 65-85 years with acute or convalescent COVID-19. Both conserved end residues are trimmed from each CDR3. D genes are given only for firm matches.

13,TRBV30,TRBD2,AWGFRGEWKETQY
17,TRBV5-1,TRBD1,ASSLRGQGISEYNSPLH
11,TRBV6-6,.,ASSYHGNEKLF
13,TRBV5-5,TRBD2,ASGLAGGLRETQY
10,TRBV27,.,ATRGFGPTFT
15,TRBV12-5,TRBD2,ASGPGGGSGDTDTQY
12,TRBV29-1,.,SAELGGGYNEQF
11,TRBV4-2,.,ASSPTGGQPQH
18,TRBV15,TRBD2,ATSRSQGIAGGESTDTQY
12,TRBV3-1/TRBV3-2,TRBD1,ASSRGQGHNEQF
14,TRBV6-1,TRBD1,ASSAHWDRGRVGYT
14,TRBV7-9,TRBD1,ASSDGPGQRNTEAF
11,TRBV2,.,ASSDYTRGEAF
15,TRBV7-2,TRBD1,ASSLGTGSSYNSPLH
13,TRBV2,TRBD1,ASSLTGKNTGELF
13,TRBV9,.,ASSVAEGVNEKLF
15,TRBV5-6,.,ASSLAGNIGGNQPQH
14,TRBV6-1,.,ASSEITTGVGYGYT
12,TRBV5-1,.,ASSLRAGLGEQY
9,TRBV9,.,ASSLTDTQY
13,TRBV9,TRBD2,ASSVSGAGTGELF
10,TRBV28,.,ASSLEVREAF
14,TRBV5-4,TRBD2,ASSSERGASTDTQY
11,TRBV6-5,.,ASSYISNEKLF
8,TRBV20-1,TRBD1,SAPRGKAF
12,TRBV19,TRBD1,ASRTGQGGEKLF
13,TRBV7-8,TRBD1,ASSPNRGGNTEAF
13,TRBV5-3,.,ARSLHGTLTYEQY
14,TRBV9,.,ASSVGLTDSGNTIY
11,TRBV12-5,.,ASGSATPGLQH
17,TRBV18,TRBD2,ASSPFPGLAGGNTDTQY
12,TRBV4-2,TRBD1,ASSQVLGQGEQY
13,TRBV4-1,TRBD2,ASSQGLAGGETQY
12,TRBV9,.,ASSGGSANEKLF
12,TRBV4-1,TRBD1,ASSQVQGADGYT
12,TRBV5-1,TRBD1,ASSWDRDNSPLH
14,TRBV5-4,.,ASSPQGSAGTDTQY
12,TRBV6-1,.,ASSEATAYNEQF
10,TRBV29-1,.,SVGGRKETQY
14,TRBV19,TRBD2,ASSLQGTRSYNEQF
12,TRBV11-1,.,ASSLATGTDTQY
13,TRBV18,TRBD1,ASSGQGDSNQPQH
12,TRBV5-1,.,ASSLVQGPDTQY
14,TRBV4-1,TRBD2,ASSPAVLAETDTQY
17,TRBV10-2,.,ASSEKRNGVITSTDTQY